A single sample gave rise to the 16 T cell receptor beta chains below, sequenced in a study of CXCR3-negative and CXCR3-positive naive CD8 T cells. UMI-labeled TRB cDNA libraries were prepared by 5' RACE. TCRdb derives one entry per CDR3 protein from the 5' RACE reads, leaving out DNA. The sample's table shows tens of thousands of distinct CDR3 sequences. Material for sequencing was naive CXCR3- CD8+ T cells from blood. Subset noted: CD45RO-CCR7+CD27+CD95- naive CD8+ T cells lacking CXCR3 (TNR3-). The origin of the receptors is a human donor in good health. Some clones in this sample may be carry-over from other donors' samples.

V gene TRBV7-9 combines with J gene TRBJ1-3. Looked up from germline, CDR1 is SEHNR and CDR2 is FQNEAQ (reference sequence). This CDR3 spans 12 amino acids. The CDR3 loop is CASSPEGNTIYF.

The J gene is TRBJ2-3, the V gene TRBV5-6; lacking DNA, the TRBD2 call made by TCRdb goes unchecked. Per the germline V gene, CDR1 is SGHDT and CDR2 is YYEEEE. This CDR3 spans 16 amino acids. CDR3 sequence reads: CASRKSGMYAIDTQYF.

The CDR3 here is CATSGAMRSLRTEAFF. The chain uses TRBV24-1 and TRBJ1-1; the TCRdb call, TRBD1, lacks DNA for checking. Germline assignment: CDR1 KGHDR and CDR2 SFDVKD. The CDR3 has 16 residues.

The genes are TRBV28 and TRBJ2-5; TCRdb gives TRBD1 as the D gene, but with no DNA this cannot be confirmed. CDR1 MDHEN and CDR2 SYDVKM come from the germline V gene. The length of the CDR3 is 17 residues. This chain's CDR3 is CASNLGGRVGLGETQYF. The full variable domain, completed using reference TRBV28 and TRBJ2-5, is DVKVTQSSRYLVKRTGEKVFLECVQDMDHENMFWYRQDPGLGLRLIYFSYDVKMKEKGDIPEGYSVSREKKERFSLILESASTNQTSMYLCASNLGGRVGLGETQYFGPGTRLLVL.

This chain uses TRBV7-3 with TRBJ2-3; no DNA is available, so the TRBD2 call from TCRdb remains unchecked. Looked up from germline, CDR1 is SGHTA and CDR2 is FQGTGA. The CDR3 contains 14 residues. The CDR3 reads CASSSSGPLDTQYF.

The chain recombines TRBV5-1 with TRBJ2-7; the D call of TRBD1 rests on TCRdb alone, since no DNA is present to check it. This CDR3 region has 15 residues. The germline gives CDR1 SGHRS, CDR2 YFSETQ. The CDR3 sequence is CASSLGRTTSYEQYF. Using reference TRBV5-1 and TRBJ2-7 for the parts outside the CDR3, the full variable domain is KAGVTQTPRYLIKTRGQQVTLSCSPISGHRSVSWYQQTPGQGLQFLFEYFSETQRNKGNFPGRFSGRQFSNSRSEMNVSTLELGDSALYLCASSLGRTTSYEQYFGPGTRLTVT.

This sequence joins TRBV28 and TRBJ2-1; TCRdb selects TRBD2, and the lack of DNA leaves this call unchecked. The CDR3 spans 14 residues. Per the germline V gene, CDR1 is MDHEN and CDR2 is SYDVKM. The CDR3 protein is CASSFLRDYNEQFF.

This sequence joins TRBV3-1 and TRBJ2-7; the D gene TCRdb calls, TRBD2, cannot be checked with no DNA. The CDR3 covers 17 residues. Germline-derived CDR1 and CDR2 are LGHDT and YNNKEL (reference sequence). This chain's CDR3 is CASSQPSSTSSSYEQYF.

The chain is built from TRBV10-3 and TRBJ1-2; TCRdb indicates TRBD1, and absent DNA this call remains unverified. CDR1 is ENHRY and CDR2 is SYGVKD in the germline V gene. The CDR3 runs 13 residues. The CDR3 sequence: CAIGAGENYGYTF.

CDR3 loop: CSARDHGESEQYF. The chain joins TRBV20-1 to TRBJ2-7; no DNA is available, so the TRBD2 call from TCRdb remains unchecked. CDR1 DFQATT and CDR2 SNEGSKA come from the germline V gene (reference sequence). The CDR3 is made up of 13 amino acids.

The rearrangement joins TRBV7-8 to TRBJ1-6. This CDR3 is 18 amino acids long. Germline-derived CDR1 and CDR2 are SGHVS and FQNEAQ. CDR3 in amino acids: CASSLRGWPQASNSPLHF.

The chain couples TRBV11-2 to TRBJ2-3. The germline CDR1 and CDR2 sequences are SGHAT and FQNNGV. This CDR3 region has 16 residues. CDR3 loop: CASSFDITARTDTQYF.

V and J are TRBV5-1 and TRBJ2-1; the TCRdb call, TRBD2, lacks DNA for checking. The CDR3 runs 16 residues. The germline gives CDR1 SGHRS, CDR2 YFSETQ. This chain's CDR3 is CASTPLRLAGINEQFF. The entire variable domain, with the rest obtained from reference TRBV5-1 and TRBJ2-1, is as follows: KAGVTQTPRYLIKTRGQQVTLSCSPISGHRSVSWYQQTPGQGLQFLFEYFSETQRNKGNFPGRFSGRQFSNSRSEMNVSTLELGDSALYLCASTPLRLAGINEQFFGPGTRLTVL.

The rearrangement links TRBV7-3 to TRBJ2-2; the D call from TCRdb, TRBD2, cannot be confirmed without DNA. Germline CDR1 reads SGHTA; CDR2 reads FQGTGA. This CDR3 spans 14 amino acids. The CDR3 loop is CASSPLVKTGELFF.

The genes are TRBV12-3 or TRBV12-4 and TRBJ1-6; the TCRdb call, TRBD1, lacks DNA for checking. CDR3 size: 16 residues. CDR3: CASTPSWDRDNSPLHF.

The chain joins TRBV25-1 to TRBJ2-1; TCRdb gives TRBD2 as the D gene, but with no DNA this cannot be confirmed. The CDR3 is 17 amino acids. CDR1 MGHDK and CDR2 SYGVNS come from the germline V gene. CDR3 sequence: CASSVQPSGSYYNEQFF.